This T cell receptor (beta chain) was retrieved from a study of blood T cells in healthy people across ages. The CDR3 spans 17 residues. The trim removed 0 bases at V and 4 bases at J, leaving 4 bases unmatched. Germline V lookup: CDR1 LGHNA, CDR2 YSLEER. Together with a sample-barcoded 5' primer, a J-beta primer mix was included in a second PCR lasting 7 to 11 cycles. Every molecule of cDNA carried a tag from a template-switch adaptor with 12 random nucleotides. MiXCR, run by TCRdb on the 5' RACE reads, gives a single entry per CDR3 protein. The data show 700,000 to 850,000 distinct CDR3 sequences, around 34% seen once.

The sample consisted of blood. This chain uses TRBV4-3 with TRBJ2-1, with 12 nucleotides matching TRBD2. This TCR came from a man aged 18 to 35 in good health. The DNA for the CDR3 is TGCGCCAGCAGCCAAGAGGCACTAGCGGGGGGTTACAATGAGCAGTTCTTC. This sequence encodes CASSQEALAGGYNEQFF.